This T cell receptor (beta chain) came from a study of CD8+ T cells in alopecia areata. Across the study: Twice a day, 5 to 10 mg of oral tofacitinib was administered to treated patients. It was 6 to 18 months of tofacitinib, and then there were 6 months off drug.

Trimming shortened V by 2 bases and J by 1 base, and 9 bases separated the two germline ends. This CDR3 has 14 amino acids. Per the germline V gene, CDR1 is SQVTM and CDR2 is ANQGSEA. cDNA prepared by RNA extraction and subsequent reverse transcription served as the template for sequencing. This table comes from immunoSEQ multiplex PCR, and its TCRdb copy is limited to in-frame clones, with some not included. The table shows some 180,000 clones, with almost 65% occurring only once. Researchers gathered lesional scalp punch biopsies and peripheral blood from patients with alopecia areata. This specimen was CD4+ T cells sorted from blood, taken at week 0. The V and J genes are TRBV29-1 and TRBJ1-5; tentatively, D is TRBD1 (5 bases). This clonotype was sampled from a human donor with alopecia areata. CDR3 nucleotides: TGCAGCGTTGAATTGGGGGGAAGCAATCAGCCCCAGCATTTT. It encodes CSVELGGSNQPQHF.